This T cell receptor (beta chain) was captured by sequencing in a study of blood T cell repertoires in COVID-19. As handled by the study authors: Estimation of nucleated cell counts was performed using reference gene primer amplification. Libraries were prepared by immunoSEQ multiplex PCR; TCRdb keeps only in-frame clonotypes and omits some of them. Clone size and V and J calls were adopted from that table, with D and trimming inferred from the DNA. This table has a few hundred thousand clones, about 86% appearing once. Participant ages covered about 18 to 90 years across 24 US areas. Cohorts were assigned according to the clinical history that participants reported. The sample comprised PBMCs or T cells enriched from blood (not recorded which). The receptor was derived from a woman in her thirties or forties with acute COVID-19.

DNA for the CDR3: TGTGCCAGCACCCAACGGGGGACGGGATCCGAAAAACTGTTTTTT. Translating it yields CASTQRGTGSEKLFF. The chain combines TRBV2 with TRBJ1-4; D perhaps matches TRBD1 (5 bases). Germline CDR1 reads SNHLY; CDR2 reads FYNNEI. The length of the CDR3 is 15 residues. V gave up 7 bases and J gave up 8 bases, with 20 bases separating them.